This T cell receptor (beta chain) was identified in a study of blood T cell repertoires in COVID-19. The CDR3 spans 15 residues. Germline V gene lookup returns CDR1 MDHEN and CDR2 SYDVKM. Between the trimmed V and J ends, which lost 4 bases and 7 bases, there was a span of 17 bases. Repertoires were generated with immunoSEQ multiplex PCR, while TCRdb's copy carries only in-frame clones and drops some. The sample holds hundreds of thousands of clones, roughly 86% seen once. This TCR was recovered from a woman between 25 and 40 years old who had recovered from COVID-19. The sample comprised PBMCs or T cells enriched from blood (not recorded which). This sequence joins TRBV28 and TRBJ2-1; TRBD1 is a possible D gene (6 bases). This CDR3 reads CASSSLWGTSNEQFF. CDR3 coding DNA: TGTGCCAGCAGTTCTCTTTGGGGGACATCAAATGAGCAGTTCTTC.